Shown below are 5 T cell receptor beta chains from a single sample sequenced in a study of radiotherapy plus CTLA-4 blockade in lung cancer. Sequenced by immunoSEQ multiplex PCR; TCRdb stores in-frame clones only, minus some. The repertoire has tens of thousands of clones, approximately 90% of them found once; the top ten carry 6.5% to 9%. Here the sequenced sample was peripheral blood, taken from a patient treated with radiotherapy plus ipilimumab. These receptors were obtained from a human donor with non-small cell lung cancer whose response to radiotherapy plus ipilimumab could not be evaluated.

The chain recombines TRBV18 with TRBJ2-7, with TRBD1 identical over 9 bases. Germline loops: CDR1 KGHSH, CDR2 LQKENI. The CDR3 consists of 17 residues. V shed 2 bases and J 2 bases; nucleotides not matched to a gene: 10. CDR3 DNA: TGTGCCAGCTCACCAGAGGACAGGGGCTACCCGCCCTACGAGCAGTACTTC. It codes for CASSPEDRGYPPYEQYF.

The V and J genes are TRBV5-4 and TRBJ2-7; D is uncertain. Per the germline V gene, CDR1 is SGHNT and CDR2 is YYREEE (reference sequence). V shed 4 bases and J shed 2 bases, with 13 bases lying between them. This CDR3 contains 14 residues. The CDR3 loop reads CASSRSSGAYEQYF. In DNA, the CDR3 is TGTGCCAGCAGCCGAAGTTCCGGAGCCTACGAGCAGTACTTC.

This clone was detected only once. V is TRBV7-9 and J is TRBJ2-3; 7 bases map to TRBD2. The CDR3 consists of 15 residues. Germline trimming cut 4 bases from V and 2 bases from J; bases unmatched to any gene: 6. The germline CDR1 and CDR2 sequences are SEHNR and FQNEAQ (reference sequence). The CDR3 sequence is CASSSGTTPTDTQYF. DNA for the CDR3: TGTGCCAGCAGCTCCGGGACTACTCCCACAGATACGCAGTATTTT.

The CDR3 DNA follows: TGCGCCAGCAGCTTGGGTACAGGTTCCATGAACACTGAAGCTTTCTTT. It codes for CASSLGTGSMNTEAFF. The rearrangement links TRBV5-1 to TRBJ1-1, with a weak D call TRBD1 (5 bases). Germline V lookup: CDR1 SGHRS, CDR2 YFSETQ. V was pared by 0 bases and J by 0 bases, with 12 bases between. CDR3 length: 16 amino acids.

The V gene is TRBV7-2, the J gene TRBJ2-4, with 9 bases matching TRBD1. The CDR3 is 15 amino acids. Looked up from germline, CDR1 is SGHTA and CDR2 is FQGNSA. The J segment lost 1 base and the V segment lost 8 bases, leaving 6 bases of the junction unmatched. CDR3 sequence reads: CASAIQGAAKNIQYF. The CDR3 nucleotides read TGTGCCAGCGCCATACAGGGGGCGGCCAAAAACATTCAGTACTTC. The variable domain in full, with the rest retrieved from reference TRBV7-2 and TRBJ2-4, is GAGVSQSPSNKVTEKGKDVELRCDPISGHTALYWYRQSLGQGLEFLIYFQGNSAPDKSGLPSDRFSAERTGGSVSTLTIQRTQQEDSAVYLCASAIQGAAKNIQYFGAGTRLSVL.